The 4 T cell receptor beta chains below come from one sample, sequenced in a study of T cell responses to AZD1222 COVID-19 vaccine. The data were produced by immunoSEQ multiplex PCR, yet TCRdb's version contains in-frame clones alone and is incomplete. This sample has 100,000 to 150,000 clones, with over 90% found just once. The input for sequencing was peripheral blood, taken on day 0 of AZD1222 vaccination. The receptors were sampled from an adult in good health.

The CDR3: CASRNTGGYTF. The CDR3 region has the DNA TGTGCCAGCAGAAACACTGGAGGCTACACCTTC. The chain is built from TRBV6-5 and TRBJ1-2; no reliable D call. In germline, CDR1 is MNHEY, CDR2 SVGAGI. V was trimmed by 6 bases and J by 8 bases, leaving 10 bases between them. The CDR3 covers 11 residues.

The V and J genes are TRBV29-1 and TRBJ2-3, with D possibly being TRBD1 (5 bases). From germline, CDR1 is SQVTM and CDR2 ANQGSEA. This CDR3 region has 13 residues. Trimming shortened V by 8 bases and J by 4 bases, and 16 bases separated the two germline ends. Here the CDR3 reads CSSKQVVADTQYF. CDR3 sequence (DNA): TGCAGCTCTAAACAGGTCGTGGCAGATACGCAGTATTTT.

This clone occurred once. CDR3 bases: TGTGCCTGGAGCTTTGGGGGGCGCGAGCAGTACTTC. Its protein product is CAWSFGGREQYF. The chain has TRBV30 and TRBJ2-7; D possibly matches TRBD1 or TRBD2 (6 bases each). The V gene's germline CDR1 is GTSNPN and CDR2 SVGIG (reference sequence). This CDR3 spans 12 amino acids. Trimming shortened V by 3 bases and J by 6 bases, and 12 bases separated the two germline ends. The full variable domain, completed using reference TRBV30 and TRBJ2-7, is SQTIHQWPATLVQPVGSPLSLECTVEGTSNPNLYWYRQAAGRGLQLLFYSVGIGQISSEVPQNLSASRPQDRQFILSSKKLLLSDSGFYLCAWSFGGREQYFGPGTRLTVT.

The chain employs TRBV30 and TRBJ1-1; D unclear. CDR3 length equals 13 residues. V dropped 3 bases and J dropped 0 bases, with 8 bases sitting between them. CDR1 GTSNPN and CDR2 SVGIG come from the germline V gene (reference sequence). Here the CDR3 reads CAWRWRMNTEAFF. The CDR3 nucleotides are TGTGCCTGGAGGTGGCGGATGAACACTGAAGCTTTCTTT.